This record looks at one T cell receptor beta chain sequence and its context. In this sample, this clonotype turned up many times. The antigen it binds to is not known. No base-level quality is on record; no much larger clone is a single base apart. The method was RT-PCR. The listed sequencing device is Illumina HiSeq 2500. The public reads were quality trimmed at Q25 with fastp and then assembled into clones with MiXCR by TCRdb, keeping productive beta chains. One record per CDR3 amino acid sequence lists the most common genes and DNA. A total of hundreds of thousands of distinct CDR3 sequences appear in this sample, approximately 7.1% of them only once. The ten largest clones take up 13% of the sample. The data were obtained in a study of response to subunit inactivated influenza vaccine (dated by TCRdb to the late 2010s). In terms of the full investigation: To follow how T cells responded to a trivalent subunit inactivated influenza vaccine, the researchers relied on deep quantitative profiling of the T cell receptor repertoire. Results and caveats for the whole study, not just this receptor: It was suggested by the authors that each seasonal influenza vaccination may recruit only a limited number of new T cells.

The CDR1 and CDR2 encoded by the germline V gene are ENHRY and SYGVKD. Relative to germline, V is 1 base shorter and J is 9 bases shorter, with 13 bases between their ends. Including the terminal cysteine and phenylalanine, the CDR3 comprises 14 residues. Of the read, only the CDR3 DNA is kept; its 42 bases are in frame from base 1. The TCR originated in a man in his fifties or sixties who received an inactivated influenza vaccine. Donor details come from another sample of the same person, matched by shared clones. The sequenced sample was PBMCs from blood, obtained 23 to 25 months after vaccination. In this chain, TRBV10-3 is recombined with TRBJ2-1, with the D segment identity uncertain. The DNA reads TGTGCCATCAGTGAGTTAGACATCCGCACTGAGCAGTTCTTC. This encodes CAISELDIRTEQFF.